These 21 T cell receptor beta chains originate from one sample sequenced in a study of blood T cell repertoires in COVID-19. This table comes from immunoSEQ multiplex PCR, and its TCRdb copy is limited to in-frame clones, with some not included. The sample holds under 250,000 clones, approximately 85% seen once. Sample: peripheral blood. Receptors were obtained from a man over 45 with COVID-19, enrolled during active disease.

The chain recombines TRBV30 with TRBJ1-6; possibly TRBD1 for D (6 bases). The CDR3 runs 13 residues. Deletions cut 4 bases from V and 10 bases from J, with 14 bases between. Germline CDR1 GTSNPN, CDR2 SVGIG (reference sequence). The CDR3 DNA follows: TGTGCCTGGACACCAGGGGATCGGTCACCCCTCCACTTT. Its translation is CAWTPGDRSPLHF. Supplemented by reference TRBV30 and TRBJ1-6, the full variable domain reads SQTIHQWPATLVQPVGSPLSLECTVEGTSNPNLYWYRQAAGRGLQLLFYSVGIGQISSEVPQNLSASRPQDRQFILSSKKLLLSDSGFYLCAWTPGDRSPLHFGNGTRLTVT.

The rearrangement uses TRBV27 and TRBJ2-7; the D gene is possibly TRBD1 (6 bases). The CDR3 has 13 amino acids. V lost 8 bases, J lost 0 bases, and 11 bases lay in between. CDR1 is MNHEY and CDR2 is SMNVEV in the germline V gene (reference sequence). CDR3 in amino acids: CASPDRNSYEQYF. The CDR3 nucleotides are TGTGCCAGCCCGGACAGAAACTCCTACGAGCAGTACTTC.

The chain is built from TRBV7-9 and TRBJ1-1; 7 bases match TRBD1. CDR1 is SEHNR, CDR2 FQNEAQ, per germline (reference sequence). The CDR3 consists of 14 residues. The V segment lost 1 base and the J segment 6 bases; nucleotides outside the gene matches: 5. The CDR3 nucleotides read TGTGCCAGCAGCTTAGGAGGGGGCGGCCCTGAAGCTTTCTTT. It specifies CASSLGGGGPEAFF. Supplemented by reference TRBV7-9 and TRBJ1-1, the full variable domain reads DTGVSQNPRHKITKRGQNVTFRCDPISEHNRLYWYRQTLGQGPEFLTYFQNEAQLEKSRLLSDRFSAERPKGSFSTLEIQRTEQGDSAMYLCASSLGGGGPEAFFGQGTRLTVV.

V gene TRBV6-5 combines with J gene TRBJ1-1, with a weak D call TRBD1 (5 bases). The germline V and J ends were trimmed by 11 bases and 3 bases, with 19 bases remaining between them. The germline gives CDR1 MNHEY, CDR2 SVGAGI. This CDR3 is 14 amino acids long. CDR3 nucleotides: TGTGCCTCCAGGAAGGCGATCAGGGACACTGAAGCTTTCTTT. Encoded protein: CASRKAIRDTEAFF.

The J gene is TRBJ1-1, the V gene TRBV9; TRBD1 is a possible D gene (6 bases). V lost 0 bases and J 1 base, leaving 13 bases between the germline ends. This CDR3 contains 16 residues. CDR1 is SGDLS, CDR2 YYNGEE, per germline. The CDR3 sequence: CASSVGGWGPNTEAFF. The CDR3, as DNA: TGTGCCAGCAGCGTAGGAGGGTGGGGGCCGAACACTGAAGCTTTCTTT.

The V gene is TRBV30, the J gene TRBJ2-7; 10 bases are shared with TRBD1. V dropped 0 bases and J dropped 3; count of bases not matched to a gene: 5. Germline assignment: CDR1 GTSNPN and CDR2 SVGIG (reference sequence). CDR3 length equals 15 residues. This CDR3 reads CAWSVGTGAYYEQYF. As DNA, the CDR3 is TGTGCCTGGAGTGTGGGGACAGGGGCCTACTACGAGCAGTACTTC.

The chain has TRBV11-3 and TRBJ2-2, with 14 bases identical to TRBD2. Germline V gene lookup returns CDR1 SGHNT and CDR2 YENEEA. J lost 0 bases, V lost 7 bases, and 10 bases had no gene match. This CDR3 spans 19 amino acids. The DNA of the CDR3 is TGTGCCAGCATACTATTCGGGACTAGCGGGGGCCCGAACACCGGGGAGCTGTTTTTT. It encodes CASILFGTSGGPNTGELFF.

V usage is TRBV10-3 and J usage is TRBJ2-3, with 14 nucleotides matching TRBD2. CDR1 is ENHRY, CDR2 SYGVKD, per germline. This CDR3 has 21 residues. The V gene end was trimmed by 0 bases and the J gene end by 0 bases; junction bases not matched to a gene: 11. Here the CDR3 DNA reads TGTGCCATCAGTGAGTCGAAGGGCAGACTAGCGGGGGGGCCTAGCACAGATACGCAGTATTTT. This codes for CAISESKGRLAGGPSTDTQYF.

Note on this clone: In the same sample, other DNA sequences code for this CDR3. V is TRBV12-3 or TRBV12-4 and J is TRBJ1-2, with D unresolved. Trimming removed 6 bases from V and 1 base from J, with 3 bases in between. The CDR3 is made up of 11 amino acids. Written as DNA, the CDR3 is TGTGCCAGCAGCGGTAACTATGGCTACACCTTC. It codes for CASSGNYGYTF.

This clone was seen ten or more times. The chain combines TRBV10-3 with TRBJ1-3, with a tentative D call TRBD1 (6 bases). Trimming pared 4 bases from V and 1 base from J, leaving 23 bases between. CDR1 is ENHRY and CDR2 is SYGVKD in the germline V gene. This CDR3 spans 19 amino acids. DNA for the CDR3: TGTGCCATCAGTGGCGTAAGGTCCGACCCTGACAGGTCTGGAAACACCATATATTTT. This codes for CAISGVRSDPDRSGNTIYF.

The CDR3 DNA reads as TGTGCCAGCAGTGATTTCATGACTAGCGGTCTCACAGATACGCAGTATTTT. This translates into CASSDFMTSGLTDTQYF. The V call is TRBV25-1, the J call TRBJ2-3; TRBD2 matches 9 bases. The CDR3 is 17 amino acids. The J segment lost 2 bases and the V segment lost 3 bases, leaving 9 bases of the junction unmatched. Germline lookup yields CDR1 MGHDK and CDR2 SYGVNS.

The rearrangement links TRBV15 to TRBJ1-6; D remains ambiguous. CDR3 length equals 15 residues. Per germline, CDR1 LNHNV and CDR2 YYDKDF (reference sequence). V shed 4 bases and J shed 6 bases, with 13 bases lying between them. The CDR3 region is CATSNPGFLNSPLHF. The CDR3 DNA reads TGTGCCACCAGCAATCCGGGGTTTCTTAATTCACCCCTCCACTTT.

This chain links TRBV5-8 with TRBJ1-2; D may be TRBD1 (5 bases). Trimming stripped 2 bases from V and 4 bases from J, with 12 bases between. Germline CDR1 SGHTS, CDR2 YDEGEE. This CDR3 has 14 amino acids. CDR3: CASSFLGAVYGYTF. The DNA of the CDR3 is TGTGCCAGCAGCTTCCTAGGGGCTGTCTATGGCTACACCTTC.

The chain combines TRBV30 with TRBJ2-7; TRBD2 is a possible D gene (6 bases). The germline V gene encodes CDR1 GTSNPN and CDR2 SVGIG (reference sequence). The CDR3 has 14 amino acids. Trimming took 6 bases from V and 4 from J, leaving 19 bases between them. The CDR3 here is CACLNRDGGYEQYF. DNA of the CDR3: TGTGCCTGTCTAAACCGGGACGGGGGTTACGAGCAGTACTTC. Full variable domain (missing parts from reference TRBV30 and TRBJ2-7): SQTIHQWPATLVQPVGSPLSLECTVEGTSNPNLYWYRQAAGRGLQLLFYSVGIGQISSEVPQNLSASRPQDRQFILSSKKLLLSDSGFYLCACLNRDGGYEQYFGPGTRLTVT.

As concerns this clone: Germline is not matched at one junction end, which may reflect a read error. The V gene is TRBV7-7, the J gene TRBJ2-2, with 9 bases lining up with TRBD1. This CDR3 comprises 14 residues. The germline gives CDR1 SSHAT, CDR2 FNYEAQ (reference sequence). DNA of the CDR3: TGTGCTAGCAGGGGACAGGGAGAGACCGGGGAGCTGTTTTTT. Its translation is CASRGQGETGELFF. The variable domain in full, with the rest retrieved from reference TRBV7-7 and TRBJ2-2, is GAGVSQSPRYKVTKRGQDVTLRCDPISSHATLYWYQQALGQGPEFLTYFNYEAQPDKSGLPSDRFSAERPEGSISTLTIQRTEQRDSAMYRCASRGQGETGELFFGEGSRLTVL.

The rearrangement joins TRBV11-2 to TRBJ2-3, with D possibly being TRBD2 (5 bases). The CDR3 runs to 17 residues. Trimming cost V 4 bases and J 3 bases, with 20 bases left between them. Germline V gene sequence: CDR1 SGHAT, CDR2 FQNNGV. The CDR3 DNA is TGTGCCAGCAGCTCTGACGTTTGGAGCCGCGGGACAGATACGCAGTATTTT. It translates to CASSSDVWSRGTDTQYF. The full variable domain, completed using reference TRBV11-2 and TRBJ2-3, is EAGVAQSPRYKIIEKRQSVAFWCNPISGHATLYWYQQILGQGPKLLIQFQNNGVVDDSQLPKDRFSAERLKGVDSTLKIQPAKLEDSAVYLCASSSDVWSRGTDTQYFGPGTRLTVL.

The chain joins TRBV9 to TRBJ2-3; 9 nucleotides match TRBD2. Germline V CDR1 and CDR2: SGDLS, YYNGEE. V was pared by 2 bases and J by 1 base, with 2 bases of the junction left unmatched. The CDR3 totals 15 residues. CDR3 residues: CASSVSSGGTDTQYF. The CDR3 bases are TGTGCCAGCAGCGTCTCTAGCGGGGGCACAGATACGCAGTATTTT.

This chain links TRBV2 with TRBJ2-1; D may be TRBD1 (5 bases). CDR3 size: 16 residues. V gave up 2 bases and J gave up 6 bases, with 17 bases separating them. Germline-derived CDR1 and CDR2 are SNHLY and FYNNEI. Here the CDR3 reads CASSELIGVEINEQFF. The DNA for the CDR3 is TGTGCCAGCAGTGAATTGATAGGGGTCGAGATCAATGAGCAGTTCTTC. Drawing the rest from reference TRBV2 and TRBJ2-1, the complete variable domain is EPEVTQTPSHQVTQMGQEVILRCVPISNHLYFYWYRQILGQKVEFLVSFYNNEISEKSEIFDDQFSVERPDGSNFTLKIRSTKLEDSAMYFCASSELIGVEINEQFFGPGTRLTVL.

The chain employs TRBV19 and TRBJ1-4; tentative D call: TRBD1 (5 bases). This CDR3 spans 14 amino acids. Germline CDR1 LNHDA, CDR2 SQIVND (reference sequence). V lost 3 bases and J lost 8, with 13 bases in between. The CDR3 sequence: CASSIGGTMEKLFF. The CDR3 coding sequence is TGTGCCAGTAGTATTGGGGGGACCATGGAAAAACTGTTTTTT.

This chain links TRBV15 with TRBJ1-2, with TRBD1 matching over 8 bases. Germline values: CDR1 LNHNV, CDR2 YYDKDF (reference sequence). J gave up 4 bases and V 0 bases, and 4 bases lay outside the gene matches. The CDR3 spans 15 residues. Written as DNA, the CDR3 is TGTGCCACCAGCAGAGATAAAACAGGGGGCTATGGCTACACCTTC. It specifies CATSRDKTGGYGYTF.

The DNA for the CDR3 is TGCGCCAGCAGCCCACGGACAGGCGGCGATAATTCACCCCTCCACTTT. It codes for CASSPRTGGDNSPLHF. The V and J genes are TRBV5-1 and TRBJ1-6; 7 nucleotides agree with TRBD1. Losses at the gene ends were 4 bases for V and 5 bases for J; bases not matched to a gene: 9. The germline gives CDR1 SGHRS, CDR2 YFSETQ. The CDR3 sequence is 16 residues long.